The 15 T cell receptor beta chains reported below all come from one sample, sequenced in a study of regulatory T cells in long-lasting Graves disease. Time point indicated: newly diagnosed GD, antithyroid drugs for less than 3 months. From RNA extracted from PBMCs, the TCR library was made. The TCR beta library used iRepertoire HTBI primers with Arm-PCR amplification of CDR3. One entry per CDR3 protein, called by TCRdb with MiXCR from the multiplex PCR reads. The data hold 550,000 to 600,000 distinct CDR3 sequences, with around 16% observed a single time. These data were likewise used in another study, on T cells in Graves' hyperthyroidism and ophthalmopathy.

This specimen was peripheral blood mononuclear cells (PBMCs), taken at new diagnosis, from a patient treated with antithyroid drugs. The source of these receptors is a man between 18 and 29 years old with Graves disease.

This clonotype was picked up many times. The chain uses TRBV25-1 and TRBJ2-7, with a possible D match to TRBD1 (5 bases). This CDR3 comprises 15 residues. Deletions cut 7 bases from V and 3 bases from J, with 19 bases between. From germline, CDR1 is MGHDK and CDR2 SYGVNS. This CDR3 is CASITLGHSVYEQYF. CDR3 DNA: TGTGCCAGCATCACTTTAGGACATTCGGTCTACGAGCAGTACTTC.

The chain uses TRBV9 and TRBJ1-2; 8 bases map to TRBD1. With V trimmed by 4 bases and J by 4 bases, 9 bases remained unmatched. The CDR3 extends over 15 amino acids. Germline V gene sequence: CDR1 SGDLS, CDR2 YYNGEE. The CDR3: CASSRGTGRLYGYTF. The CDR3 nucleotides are TGTGCCAGCAGCCGGGGGACAGGCCGACTCTATGGCTACACCTTC.

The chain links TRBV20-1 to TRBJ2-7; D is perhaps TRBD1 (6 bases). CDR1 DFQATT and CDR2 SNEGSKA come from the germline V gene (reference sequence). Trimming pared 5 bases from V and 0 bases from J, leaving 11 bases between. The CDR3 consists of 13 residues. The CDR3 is CSACRQVSYEQYF. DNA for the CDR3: TGCAGTGCTTGCCGACAGGTCTCCTACGAGCAGTACTTC.

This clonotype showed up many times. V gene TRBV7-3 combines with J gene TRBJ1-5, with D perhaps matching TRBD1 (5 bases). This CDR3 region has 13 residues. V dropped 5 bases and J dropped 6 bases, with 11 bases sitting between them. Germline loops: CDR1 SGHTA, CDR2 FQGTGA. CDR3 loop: CASSLTDRQPQHF. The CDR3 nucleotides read TGTGCCAGCAGCCTGACAGACCGTCAGCCCCAGCATTTT.

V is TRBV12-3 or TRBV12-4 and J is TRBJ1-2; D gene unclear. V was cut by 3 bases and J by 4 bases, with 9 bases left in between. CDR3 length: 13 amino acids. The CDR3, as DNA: TGTGCCAGCAGTTTGAGTCGTAGCTATGGCTACACCTTC. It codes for CASSLSRSYGYTF.

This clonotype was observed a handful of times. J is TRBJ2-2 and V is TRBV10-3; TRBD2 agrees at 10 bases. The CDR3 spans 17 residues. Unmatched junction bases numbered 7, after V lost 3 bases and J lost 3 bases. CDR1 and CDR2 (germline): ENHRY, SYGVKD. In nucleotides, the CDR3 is TGTGCCATCAGTGACCTAGCGGGAGTAGGTGACACCGGGGAGCTGTTTTTT. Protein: CAISDLAGVGDTGELFF.

The CDR3 loop is CASSPYYKLAGFTDTQYF. The CDR3 DNA sequence: TGTGCCAGCAGCCCCTACTATAAATTAGCGGGATTCACAGATACGCAGTATTTT. This sequence joins TRBV6-1 and TRBJ2-3; 8 bases align to TRBD2. The trim removed 6 bases at V and 2 bases at J, leaving 16 bases unmatched. Looked up from germline, CDR1 is MNHNS and CDR2 is SASEGT. The CDR3 has 18 amino acids.

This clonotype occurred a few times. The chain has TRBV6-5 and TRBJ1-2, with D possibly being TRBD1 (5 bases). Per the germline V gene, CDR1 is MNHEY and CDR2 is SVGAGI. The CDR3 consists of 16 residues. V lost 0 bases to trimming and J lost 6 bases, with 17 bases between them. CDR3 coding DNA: TGTGCCAGCAGTTACTCGGGGTCGTTGGGGGGAAATGGCTACACCTTC. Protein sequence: CASSYSGSLGGNGYTF.

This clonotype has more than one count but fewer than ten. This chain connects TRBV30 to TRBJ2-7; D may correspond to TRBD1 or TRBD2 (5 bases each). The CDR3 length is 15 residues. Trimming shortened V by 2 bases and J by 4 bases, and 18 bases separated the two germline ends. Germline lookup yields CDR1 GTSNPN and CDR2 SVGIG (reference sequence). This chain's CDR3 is CAWSRPGKGVYEQYF. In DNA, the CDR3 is TGTGCCTGGAGTCGCCCCGGGAAAGGGGTTTACGAGCAGTACTTC.

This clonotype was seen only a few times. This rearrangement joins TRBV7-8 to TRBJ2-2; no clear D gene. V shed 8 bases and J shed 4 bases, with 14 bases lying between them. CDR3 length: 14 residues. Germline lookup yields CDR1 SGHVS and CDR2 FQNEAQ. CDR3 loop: CASETLETTGELFF. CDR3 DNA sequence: TGTGCCAGCGAGACTCTAGAAACCACCGGGGAGCTGTTTTTT.

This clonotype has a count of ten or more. The CDR3 nucleotides are TGTGCCAGCAAATTGGGGGGGGTAAGGTTTGACACTGAAGCTTTCTTT. Its translation is CASKLGGVRFDTEAFF. The chain has TRBV28 and TRBJ1-1; tentatively, D is TRBD1 (5 bases). Germline V gene lookup returns CDR1 MDHEN and CDR2 SYDVKM. CDR3 size: 16 residues. V was clipped by 7 bases and J by 3 bases, with 21 bases between them.

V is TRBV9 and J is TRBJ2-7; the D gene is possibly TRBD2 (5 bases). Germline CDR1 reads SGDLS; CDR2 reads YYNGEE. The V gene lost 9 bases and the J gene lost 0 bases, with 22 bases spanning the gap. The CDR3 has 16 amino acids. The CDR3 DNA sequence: TGTGCCACTATCAAACTAGGCGGTTGGCCCTCCTACGAGCAGTACTTC. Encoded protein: CATIKLGGWPSYEQYF. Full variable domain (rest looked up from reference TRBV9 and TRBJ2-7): DSGVTQTPKHLITATGQRVTLRCSPRSGDLSVYWYQQSLDQGLQFLIQYYNGEERAKGNILERFSAQQFPDLHSELNLSSLELGDSALYFCATIKLGGWPSYEQYFGPGTRLTVT.

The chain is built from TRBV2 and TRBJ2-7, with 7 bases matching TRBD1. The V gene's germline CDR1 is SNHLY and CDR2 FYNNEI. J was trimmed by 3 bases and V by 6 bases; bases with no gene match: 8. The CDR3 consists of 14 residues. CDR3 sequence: CASSRQGTHYEQYF. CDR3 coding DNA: TGTGCCAGCAGCCGACAGGGAACACACTACGAGCAGTACTTC.

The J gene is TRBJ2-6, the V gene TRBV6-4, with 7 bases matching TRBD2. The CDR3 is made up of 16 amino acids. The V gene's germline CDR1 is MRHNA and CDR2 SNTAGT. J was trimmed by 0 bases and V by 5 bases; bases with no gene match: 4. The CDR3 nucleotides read TGTGCCAGCAGTCCCCTAGCGGACTCTGGGGCCAACGTCCTGACTTTC. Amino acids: CASSPLADSGANVLTF.

The chain's CDR3 is CASSPDPQGLYGYTF. The CDR3 DNA follows: TGTGCCAGCAGCCCGGACCCACAGGGACTTTATGGCTACACCTTC. The chain recombines TRBV5-5 with TRBJ1-2, with D tentatively TRBD1 (6 bases). The CDR3 is 15 amino acids. In germline, CDR1 is SGHKS, CDR2 YYEKEE (reference sequence). V was clipped by 4 bases and J by 5 bases, with 18 bases between them.